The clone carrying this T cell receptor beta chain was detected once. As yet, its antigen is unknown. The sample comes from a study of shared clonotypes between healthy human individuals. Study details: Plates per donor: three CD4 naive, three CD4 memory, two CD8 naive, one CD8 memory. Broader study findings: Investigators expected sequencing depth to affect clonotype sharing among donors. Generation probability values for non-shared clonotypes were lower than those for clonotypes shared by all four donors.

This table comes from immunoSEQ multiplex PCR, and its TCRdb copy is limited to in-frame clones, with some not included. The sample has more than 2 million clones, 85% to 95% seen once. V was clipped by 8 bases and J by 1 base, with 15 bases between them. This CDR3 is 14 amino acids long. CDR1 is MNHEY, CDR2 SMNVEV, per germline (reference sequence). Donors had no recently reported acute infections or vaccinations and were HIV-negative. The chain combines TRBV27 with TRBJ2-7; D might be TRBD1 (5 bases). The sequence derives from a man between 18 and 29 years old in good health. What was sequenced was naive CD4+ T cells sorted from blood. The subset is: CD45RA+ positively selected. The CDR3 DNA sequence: TGTGCCAGCGCTCAGGGAACCCTTTCCTACGAGCAGTACTTC. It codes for CASAQGTLSYEQYF.